This T cell receptor (beta chain) is from a study of cytomegalovirus exposure and HLA in healthy donors. The V gene end was trimmed by 8 bases and the J gene end by 11 bases; junction bases not matched to a gene: 6. Looked up from germline, CDR1 is SEHNR and CDR2 is FQNEAQ (reference sequence). The CDR3 runs 12 residues. Primers: 60 Vbeta forward and 13 Jbeta reverse. Libraries were prepared by immunoSEQ multiplex PCR; TCRdb keeps only in-frame clonotypes and omits some of them. The top ten hold about 0.76% of the sample, which has under 150,000 clones, about 86% seen once. The material sequenced was PBMCs. The chain has TRBV7-9 and TRBJ1-6; 7 nucleotides agree with TRBD1. The receptor was derived from a man between 18 and 35 years old in good health and CMV-seronegative. CDR3 bases: TGTGCCAGCGGCCCTGACAGGGCACCCCTCCACTTT. Its translation is CASGPDRAPLHF.